Below are 21 T cell receptor beta chains sequenced from a single sample in a study of shared clonotypes between healthy human individuals. Sequencing was performed with immunoSEQ multiplex PCR; in TCRdb, only in-frame clones are kept and a portion is missing. In the table there are about 2.1 million clones, just over 90% of which are singletons. The naive CD8 subset, CD45RO-negative cells positively selected for CCR7, excluded terminally differentiated effector memory CD45RA+ cells. Specimen: naive CD8+ T cells from PBMCs. These receptors came from a man in his late teens or twenties in good health. Some clones in this sample may be carry-over from other donors' samples.

This clone was seen a handful of times. The rearrangement links TRBV6-1 to TRBJ2-2; the match to TRBD1 covers 7 bases. The CDR3 is 14 residues long. Germline CDR1 reads MNHNS; CDR2 reads SASEGT. The ends lost 9 bases at V and 3 bases at J; junction bases unmatched: 7. The CDR3, as DNA: TGTGCCAGTTCGACAGGGTGGTACACCGGGGAGCTGTTTTTT. Protein sequence: CASSTGWYTGELFF.

The chain uses TRBV7-9 and TRBJ1-2, with D maybe TRBD1 (5 bases). Germline assignment: CDR1 SEHNR and CDR2 FQNEAQ (reference sequence). This CDR3 has 17 amino acids. Trimming took off 6 bases at V and 3 bases at J, with 23 bases between the two ends. CDR3 bases: TGTGCCAGCAGTCAAAATCGGGGCGGAGGACGTGACTATGGCTACACCTTC. Translation: CASSQNRGGGRDYGYTF.

This clone was seen once. The genes are TRBV6-1 and TRBJ2-1; D gene unclear. The CDR3 is 14 amino acids. The germline V and J ends were trimmed by 3 bases and 4 bases, with 10 bases remaining between them. CDR1 is MNHNS, CDR2 SASEGT, per germline. The CDR3 DNA reads TGTGCCAGCAGTGATAACTTTCCTTACAATGAGCAGTTCTTC. Translating it yields CASSDNFPYNEQFF.

The chain recombines TRBV28 with TRBJ2-7, with TRBD2 matching over 8 bases. The CDR3 runs to 17 residues. Germline CDR1 MDHEN, CDR2 SYDVKM. With 2 bases clipped from V and 0 bases from J, the junction kept 9 bases outside the gene matches. CDR3 sequence (DNA): TGTGCCAGCAGTTTAGTGGGACTAGTCAAAAGCTCCTACGAGCAGTACTTC. This encodes CASSLVGLVKSSYEQYF.

This chain connects TRBV11-2 to TRBJ2-7, with TRBD2 matching over 9 bases. In germline, CDR1 is SGHAT, CDR2 FQNNGV. The ends lost 6 bases at V and 4 bases at J; junction bases unmatched: 10. The CDR3 sequence is 15 residues long. This CDR3 is CASSRLAGEIYEQYF. The CDR3 bases are TGTGCCAGCAGTCGATTAGCGGGAGAGATTTACGAGCAGTACTTC. The full variable domain, its missing parts supplied by reference TRBV11-2 and TRBJ2-7, is EAGVAQSPRYKIIEKRQSVAFWCNPISGHATLYWYQQILGQGPKLLIQFQNNGVVDDSQLPKDRFSAERLKGVDSTLKIQPAKLEDSAVYLCASSRLAGEIYEQYFGPGTRLTVT.

The chain links TRBV11-3 to TRBJ2-1, with 14 bases fitting TRBD2. V was pared by 4 bases and J by 7 bases, with 15 bases of the junction left unmatched. The CDR3 runs to 19 residues. The germline gives CDR1 SGHNT, CDR2 YENEEA. This CDR3 is CASSSPTSGRAGILNEQFF. DNA for the CDR3: TGTGCCAGCAGCTCCCCGACTAGCGGGAGGGCCGGGATTCTGAATGAGCAGTTCTTC.

V usage is TRBV5-4 and J usage is TRBJ2-7; D gene ambiguous. Per germline, CDR1 SGHNT and CDR2 YYREEE (reference sequence). The CDR3 is made up of 12 amino acids. Trimming stripped 2 bases from V and 3 bases from J, with 6 bases between. The CDR3, as DNA: TGTGCCAGCAGCTTTTGGAACTACGAGCAGTACTTC. This gives the protein CASSFWNYEQYF.

The chain joins TRBV6-5 to TRBJ1-1, with D hard to call. Germline loops: CDR1 MNHEY, CDR2 SVGAGI. This CDR3 is 16 amino acids long. V lost 0 bases, J lost 0 bases, and 11 bases lay in between. CDR3 sequence reads: CASSYSPERLNTEAFF. The CDR3, as DNA: TGTGCCAGCAGTTACTCCCCAGAGAGGCTGAACACTGAAGCTTTCTTT.

The V gene is TRBV19, the J gene TRBJ2-7; D gene uncertain. V was trimmed by 8 bases and J by 3 bases, leaving 17 bases between them. The CDR3 loop spans 14 amino acids. Germline V gene sequence: CDR1 LNHDA, CDR2 SQIVND (reference sequence). The CDR3 coding sequence is TGTGCCAGTTCCGAGTCCTACAGAGGCTACGAGCAGTACTTC. Its translation is CASSESYRGYEQYF.

This clone has just one count. The J gene is TRBJ2-5, the V gene TRBV19, with 11 bases identical to TRBD2. After removal of 5 bases from V and 3 bases from J, the junction contained 11 bases not matched to a gene. Germline-derived CDR1 and CDR2 are LNHDA and SQIVND (reference sequence). This CDR3 contains 17 residues. CDR3 protein: CASSLAGGGLIKETQYF. The CDR3 DNA reads TGTGCCAGTAGTTTAGCGGGAGGGGGTCTTATTAAAGAGACCCAGTACTTC.

The chain joins TRBV30 to TRBJ2-1, with a tentative D call TRBD2 (6 bases). CDR1 and CDR2 from the germline V gene are GTSNPN and SVGIG (reference sequence). The CDR3 runs to 12 residues. V lost 4 bases to trimming and J lost 7 bases, with 11 bases between them. The DNA of the CDR3 is TGTGCCTGGAATGTGCGGGGAAATGAGCAGTTCTTC. Its protein product is CAWNVRGNEQFF. Filled out from reference TRBV30 and TRBJ2-1, the complete variable domain reads SQTIHQWPATLVQPVGSPLSLECTVEGTSNPNLYWYRQAAGRGLQLLFYSVGIGQISSEVPQNLSASRPQDRQFILSSKKLLLSDSGFYLCAWNVRGNEQFFGPGTRLTVL.

V is TRBV30 and J is TRBJ2-1, with 7 bases aligning to TRBD1. CDR1 and CDR2 from the germline V gene are GTSNPN and SVGIG (reference sequence). The trim removed 7 bases at V and 4 bases at J, leaving 7 bases unmatched. This CDR3 spans 13 amino acids. The chain's CDR3 is CAYRGRGYNEQFF. The CDR3 DNA follows: TGTGCCTACAGGGGTCGGGGATACAATGAGCAGTTCTTC.

This clone was seen once. The chain is built from TRBV5-1 and TRBJ2-7; D might be TRBD1 or TRBD2, each matching 5 bases. The CDR3 is 14 amino acids. CDR1 and CDR2 from the germline V gene are SGHRS and YFSETQ. V lost 5 bases to trimming and J lost 7 bases, with 19 bases between them. The CDR3 bases are TGCGCCAGCAGATGGGACGCCCGGAGTGGTGAGCAGTACTTC. Translating it yields CASRWDARSGEQYF.

The V gene is TRBV9, the J gene TRBJ2-1; no clear D gene. Germline CDR1 reads SGDLS; CDR2 reads YYNGEE. The CDR3 has 12 amino acids. Trimming removed 3 bases from V and 7 bases from J, with 8 bases in between. CDR3 sequence: CASSAPKNEQFF. The CDR3 region has the DNA TGTGCCAGCAGCGCCCCTAAGAATGAGCAGTTCTTC.

This chain links TRBV28 with TRBJ1-4; a possible D gene is TRBD1 (5 bases). Germline V lookup: CDR1 MDHEN, CDR2 SYDVKM. V lost 6 bases and J lost 7, with 21 bases in between. The CDR3 length is 16 residues. Here the CDR3 reads CASSSSLRQSGEKLFF. For the CDR3, the DNA is TGTGCCAGCAGCTCTTCCCTCCGACAGTCGGGTGAAAAACTGTTTTTT.

The chain combines TRBV28 with TRBJ2-2; D unclear. Germline loops: CDR1 MDHEN, CDR2 SYDVKM. The V end was cut by 6 bases, the J end by 11 bases, with 22 bases between. CDR3 length: 15 residues. The CDR3 reads CASSETRRPPTELFF. CDR3 bases: TGTGCCAGCAGCGAAACCAGACGGCCTCCTACCGAGCTGTTTTTT.

V is TRBV28 and J is TRBJ1-2; D not resolved. The CDR3 length is 12 residues. V was cut by 9 bases and J by 1 base, with 9 bases left in between. Germline V gives CDR1 MDHEN, CDR2 SYDVKM. CDR3 loop: CARWLLNYGYTF. In nucleotides, the CDR3 is TGTGCCAGGTGGCTCCTTAACTATGGCTACACCTTC.

The rearrangement links TRBV4-3 to TRBJ2-1; D unclear. V lost 2 bases, J lost 5 bases, and 19 bases lay in between. This CDR3 spans 17 amino acids. Per the germline V gene, CDR1 is LGHNA and CDR2 is YSLEER. CDR3 sequence reads: CASSQYKGPLLDNEQFF. The CDR3 coding sequence is TGCGCCAGCAGCCAATATAAAGGACCGCTACTCGACAATGAGCAGTTCTTC.

The V and J genes are TRBV14 and TRBJ2-2; possible D gene TRBD2, 6 bases. Trimming removed 0 bases from V and 1 base from J, with 12 bases in between. The CDR3 spans 17 residues. CDR1 SGHDN and CDR2 FVKESK come from the germline V gene. The CDR3 DNA reads as TGTGCCAGCAGCCAAGAATGGGGCGGGGAGAACACCGGGGAGCTGTTTTTT. This gives the protein CASSQEWGGENTGELFF.

The V call is TRBV27, the J call TRBJ2-3; 12 positions agree with TRBD2. The CDR3 covers 13 residues. V lost 8 bases and J lost 6; bases outside the gene matches: 3. Per the germline V gene, CDR1 is MNHEY and CDR2 is SMNVEV (reference sequence). The CDR3 is CASLAGGADTQYF. CDR3 sequence (DNA): TGTGCCAGCCTAGCGGGAGGGGCGGATACGCAGTATTTT.

The J gene is TRBJ2-5, the V gene TRBV11-2; 9 bases fit TRBD2. Germline-derived CDR1 and CDR2 are SGHAT and FQNNGV. V lost 3 bases, J lost 5 bases, and 10 bases stayed unmatched. CDR3 length: 16 residues. The DNA of the CDR3 is TGTGCCAGCAGCTTTCTAGCGGGACGGTCCGAGGAGACCCAGTACTTC. Its translation is CASSFLAGRSEETQYF. The full variable domain, in which reference TRBV11-2 and TRBJ2-5 provide the parts outside the CDR3, is EAGVAQSPRYKIIEKRQSVAFWCNPISGHATLYWYQQILGQGPKLLIQFQNNGVVDDSQLPKDRFSAERLKGVDSTLKIQPAKLEDSAVYLCASSFLAGRSEETQYFGPGTRLLVL.